This TCR beta chain emerged from a study of CD8 T cells in ankylosing spondylitis listed by TCRdb under 2017. In the study overall: The study set out to find disease-linked TCR variants by profiling T cell receptor beta repertoires in ankylosing spondylitis patients and healthy donors. The full study cohort comprised 25 ankylosing spondylitis patients and roughly 110 healthy donors. Peripheral blood was sampled, and synovial fluid was also collected from ankylosing spondylitis patients.

This clonotype was observed at least ten times. There is no known antigen for this receptor. Base qualities are not at hand, and no much larger clone is one base apart. Sequencing instrument: Illumina HiSeq 2500. TCR beta libraries were prepared by quantitative 5'-RACE with molecular barcodes. Concerning the study's data processing: A new computational method based on a probabilistic model of VDJ rearrangement was used to identify disease-linked TCR variants. TCRdb reran the public reads through fastp at Q25 and MiXCR, keeping productive beta chains. Rows are combined by CDR3 protein, so each entry shows the most common genes and DNA. In this record, the V and J calls reflect TCRdb's handling and not the investigators' own analysis. This sample gives about 330,000 distinct CDR3 sequences in total; roughly 8% of them show up just once. The top ten clonotypes cover more than 12% of the sample. What the research found in general, with its limitations: Some motif variants were previously reported in synovial fluid and blood of reactive arthritis patients, suggesting common disease-initiation mechanisms. Blood from ankylosing spondylitis patients appeared to be characterized by a TCR beta motif made up of under ten highly homologous amino acid variants. A CD8+ phenotype was shown by the disease-linked clones, which were found at relatively low frequencies in peripheral blood. According to the report, matched synovial fluid samples from ankylosing spondylitis patients were significantly enriched for the disease-linked clones.

For this chain, trimming is 10 bases at the V end and 5 bases at the J end, and the number of junction bases without a gene match is 5. The CDR3 starts with the cysteine, ends with the phenylalanine, and has 13 residues. Only the CDR3 region is kept as DNA, spanning 39 bases read in frame from base 1. In the germline V gene, CDR1 corresponds to MNHEY and CDR2 to SVGEGT. Sequences were obtained from blood, either unsorted or a sorted T cell fraction (not recorded which). The rearrangement joined TRBV6-2 or TRBV6-3 to TRBJ2-1; 10 junctional bases match TRBD2. The source is a male donor with ankylosing spondylitis. CDR3 protein: CATRTSGNNEQFF. The DNA reads TGTGCCACCCGGACTAGCGGCAACAATGAGCAGTTCTTC.